These 21 T cell receptor beta chains were sequenced from one sample in a study of human T cells and chemical hapten exposure. Single cDNA molecules in the library carried unique molecular identifiers attached during preparation. MiXCR, applied by TCRdb to the reads, yields one record per CDR3 protein. The sample lists about 120,000 distinct CDR3 sequences; around 8.5% were seen once. Total RNA extraction was carried out from unfractionated whole blood. Sequencing input: whole blood. These receptors all come from a human donor in good health. Some clones in this sample may be carry-over from other donors' samples.

This clonotype has only a few counts. The chain links TRBV20-1 to TRBJ1-5; TRBD1 matches 7 bases. Trimming removed 3 bases from V and 6 bases from J; junction bases left unmatched: 8. Germline CDR1 DFQATT, CDR2 SNEGSKA (reference sequence). The CDR3 consists of 14 residues. The CDR3 DNA reads TGCAGTGCTAGGACAGGGAGGGATGGTCAGCCCCAGCATTTT. Protein product: CSARTGRDGQPQHF.

On this clonotype itself: Since a much larger clone is just one base distant, this may be a read error. Since no conserved phenylalanine or tryptophan closes the CDR3, a read error is the likely cause. V is TRBV7-9 and J is TRBJ2-1; 7 bases are a match to TRBD1. The trim removed 5 bases at V and 9 bases at J, leaving 4 bases unmatched. In germline, CDR1 is SEHNR, CDR2 FQNEAQ (reference sequence). The CDR3 contains 12 residues. Written as DNA, the CDR3 is TGTGCCAGCAGCCGACAGGGTGTTGAGCAGTTCATC. Protein sequence: CASSRQGVEQFI.

The rearrangement joins TRBV27 to TRBJ2-1; 16 bases are a match to TRBD2. The ends lost 6 bases at V and 8 bases at J; junction bases unmatched: 13. The length of the CDR3 is 18 residues. The germline V gene has CDR1 MNHEY and CDR2 SMNVEV (reference sequence). In nucleotides, the CDR3 is TGTGCCAGCAGCCCAGGGACTAGCGGGAGGGGGTGGAGCTATGAGCAGTTCTTC. Encoded protein: CASSPGTSGRGWSYEQFF.

This clonotype was seen at least ten times. The chain recombines TRBV6-2 or TRBV6-3 with TRBJ1-5, with D possibly matching TRBD1 (5 bases). CDR3 length: 13 residues. V was cut by 6 bases and J by 5 bases, with 11 bases left in between. Germline-derived CDR1 and CDR2 are MNHEY and SVGEGT. The CDR3 loop reads CASRWGRDQPQHF. The CDR3 region has the DNA TGTGCCAGCAGGTGGGGCAGGGATCAGCCCCAGCATTTT.

This clonotype was observed a few times. The chain recombines TRBV6-2 or TRBV6-3 with TRBJ2-5; tentative D call: TRBD2 (5 bases). CDR1 MNHEY and CDR2 SVGEGT come from the germline V gene. Trimming pared 2 bases from V and 2 bases from J, leaving 15 bases between. CDR3 length: 16 amino acids. The CDR3 bases are TGTGCCAGCAGTTACCCGTATGGACTTATTCAAGAGACCCAGTACTTC. Residues: CASSYPYGLIQETQYF.

This clonotype was counted ten times or more. V usage is TRBV7-8 and J usage is TRBJ2-7; 9 bases line up with TRBD2. CDR3 length: 17 amino acids. With 3 bases clipped from V and 0 bases from J, the junction kept 9 bases outside the gene matches. Germline V lookup: CDR1 SGHVS, CDR2 FQNEAQ. The DNA of the CDR3 is TGTGCCAGCAGCTTTGCCCCGGGACTAGCTAGCTCCTACGAGCAGTACTTC. It is translated as CASSFAPGLASSYEQYF.

The chain uses TRBV7-8 and TRBJ2-7; D uncertain. Germline V gene sequence: CDR1 SGHVS, CDR2 FQNEAQ. This CDR3 spans 18 amino acids. The V gene lost 4 bases and the J gene lost 1 base, with 23 bases spanning the gap. CDR3 sequence (DNA): TGTGCCAGCAGCTCCTTTCGGGCTAGGCAGGCCAGGTCCTACGAGCAGTACTTC. Translated: CASSSFRARQARSYEQYF.

This clonotype was recorded a few times. V and J are TRBV6-5 and TRBJ2-1, with D possibly being TRBD2 (6 bases). From germline, CDR1 is MNHEY and CDR2 SVGAGI. V shed 2 bases and J shed 7 bases, with 21 bases lying between them. This CDR3 has 17 amino acids. CDR3 coding DNA: TGTGCCAGCAGTTACGAGTTAGCGGTCTATTCGAAAAATGAGCAGTTCTTC. It encodes CASSYELAVYSKNEQFF.

This clonotype was seen only a few times. V gene TRBV7-6 combines with J gene TRBJ2-7; D gene uncertain. The CDR3 has 13 amino acids. V gave up 3 bases and J gave up 4 bases, with 10 bases separating them. Germline V lookup: CDR1 SGHVS, CDR2 FNYEAQ. The CDR3 nucleotides are TGTGCCAGCAGCTTCGGACCTTTGTACGAGCAGTACTTC. This codes for CASSFGPLYEQYF.

The chain has TRBV6-1 and TRBJ2-5, with 10 bases that match TRBD1. J lost 5 bases, V lost 1 base, and 10 bases had no gene match. This CDR3 spans 17 amino acids. Germline V gene data show CDR1 as MNHNS and CDR2 as SASEGT. CDR3 region: CASSEDRGQGRGETQYF. The CDR3, as DNA: TGTGCCAGCAGTGAAGATAGGGGACAGGGGAGAGGGGAGACCCAGTACTTC.

This clonotype has ten or more counts. The V call is TRBV6-6, the J call TRBJ1-4; perhaps TRBD1 as D (5 bases). Germline loops: CDR1 MNHNY, CDR2 SVGAGI (reference sequence). The CDR3 consists of 14 residues. V lost 6 bases and J 8 bases, leaving 16 bases between the germline ends. The CDR3, as DNA: TGTGCCAGCAGCCCCAGACAGTCGGGAGAAAAACTGTTTTTT. Its protein is CASSPRQSGEKLFF.

This chain connects TRBV12-3 or TRBV12-4 to TRBJ2-5; TRBD1 aligns across 8 bases. The trim removed 5 bases at V and 0 bases at J, leaving 5 bases unmatched. This CDR3 is 15 amino acids long. Here the CDR3 DNA reads TGTGCCAGCAGTGCGGACAGGGCGTACCAAGAGACCCAGTACTTC. Amino acids: CASSADRAYQETQYF.

This clonotype was counted only a few times. The chain links TRBV27 to TRBJ1-1; 8 bases align to TRBD1. Germline values: CDR1 MNHEY, CDR2 SMNVEV (reference sequence). This CDR3 spans 13 amino acids. V lost 7 bases, J lost 11 bases, and 12 bases stayed unmatched. The chain's CDR3 is CASTSGQGDRAFF. DNA of the CDR3: TGTGCCAGCACCTCTGGACAGGGCGATCGGGCTTTCTTT.

This clonotype was found many times. The gene calls are TRBV7-9 and TRBJ1-6; a possible D gene is TRBD1 (5 bases). V dropped 4 bases and J dropped 1 base, with 14 bases sitting between them. This CDR3 is built from 17 residues. From germline, CDR1 is SEHNR and CDR2 FQNEAQ (reference sequence). CDR3 DNA sequence: TGTGCCAGCAGCTCCCACATCGGGGGGTCCTATAATTCACCCCTCCACTTT. Its protein product is CASSSHIGGSYNSPLHF.

The chain has TRBV6-2 or TRBV6-3 and TRBJ1-1; D gene uncertain. This CDR3 is built from 14 residues. Per germline, CDR1 MNHEY and CDR2 SVGEGT. Trimming shortened V by 9 bases and J by 4 bases, and 18 bases separated the two germline ends. The CDR3 loop is CASAPTPEGTEAFF. DNA for the CDR3: TGTGCCAGTGCCCCCACCCCCGAAGGCACTGAAGCTTTCTTT.

The chain uses TRBV7-2 and TRBJ1-4; D not certain. V was cut by 2 bases and J by 3 bases, with 10 bases left in between. There are 15 residues in the CDR3. The V gene's germline CDR1 is SGHTA and CDR2 FQGNSA. CDR3 loop: CASSLNRQPNEKLFF. The CDR3, as DNA: TGTGCCAGCAGCTTAAATCGGCAGCCTAATGAAAAACTGTTTTTT.

This clonotype has at least ten counts. This rearrangement joins TRBV5-1 to TRBJ1-2; 7 bases align to TRBD1. The length of the CDR3 is 14 residues. Germline V gene sequence: CDR1 SGHRS, CDR2 YFSETQ. V was clipped by 4 bases and J by 3 bases; unmatched bases: 6. The CDR3, as DNA: TGCGCCAGCAGCACCCTACAGGGGCACTATGGCTACACCTTC. Encoded protein: CASSTLQGHYGYTF.

This clonotype occurred many times. The chain uses TRBV15 and TRBJ2-2; D possibly uses TRBD1 or TRBD2 (5 bases each). The germline V and J ends were trimmed by 3 bases and 6 bases, with 17 bases remaining between them. CDR1 LNHNV and CDR2 YYDKDF come from the germline V gene (reference sequence). The CDR3 length is 16 residues. This CDR3 is CATSSSGASSSGELFF. The CDR3, as DNA: TGTGCCACCAGCAGTTCCGGGGCGAGCTCGTCCGGGGAGCTGTTTTTT.

This clonotype was counted a few times. The genes are TRBV20-1 and TRBJ2-7; 9 nucleotides align to TRBD2. CDR1 DFQATT and CDR2 SNEGSKA come from the germline V gene (reference sequence). CDR3 size: 14 residues. V was clipped by 3 bases and J by 2 bases; unmatched bases: 5. The CDR3 DNA sequence: TGCAGTGCTAGTCTTGGCGGGAGGGCCTACGAGCAGTACTTC. Its translation: CSASLGGRAYEQYF.

Only a few counts were recorded for this clonotype. In DNA, the CDR3 is TGCAGCGTTGAGGGCAGAAACTCTGGGGCCAACGTCCTGACTTTC. Amino acid sequence: CSVEGRNSGANVLTF. The gene calls are TRBV29-1 and TRBJ2-6, with D uncertain. The CDR3 length is 15 residues. CDR1 SQVTM and CDR2 ANQGSEA come from the germline V gene. With 3 bases removed from V and 0 bases from J, the gap between germline ends came to 9 bases.

This clonotype showed up many times. This chain joins TRBV10-3 and TRBJ2-6; the D gene is possibly TRBD2 (5 bases). V dropped 0 bases and J dropped 3 bases, with 9 bases sitting between them. The CDR3 has 16 residues. Looked up from germline, CDR1 is ENHRY and CDR2 is SYGVKD. This chain's CDR3 is CAISESRGLGANVLTF. The CDR3 DNA sequence: TGTGCCATCAGTGAGTCTCGCGGGCTTGGGGCCAACGTCCTGACTTTC.